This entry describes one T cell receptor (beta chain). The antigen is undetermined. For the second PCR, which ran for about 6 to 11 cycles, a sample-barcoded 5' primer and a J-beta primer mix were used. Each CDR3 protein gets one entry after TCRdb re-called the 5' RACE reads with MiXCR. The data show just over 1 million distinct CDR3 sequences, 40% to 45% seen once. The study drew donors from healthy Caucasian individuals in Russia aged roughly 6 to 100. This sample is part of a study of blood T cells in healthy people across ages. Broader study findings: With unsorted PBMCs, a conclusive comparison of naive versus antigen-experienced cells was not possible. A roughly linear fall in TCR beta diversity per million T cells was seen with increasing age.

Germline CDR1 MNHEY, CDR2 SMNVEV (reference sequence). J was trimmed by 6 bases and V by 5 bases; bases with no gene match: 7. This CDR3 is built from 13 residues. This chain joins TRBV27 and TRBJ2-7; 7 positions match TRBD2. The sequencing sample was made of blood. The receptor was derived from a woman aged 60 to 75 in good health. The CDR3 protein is CASSLGTTGEQYF. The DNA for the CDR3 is TGTGCCAGCAGTCTAGGGACTACGGGCGAGCAGTACTTC.